The 9 T cell receptor beta chains given below trace back to one sample, sequenced in a study of cytomegalovirus exposure and HLA in healthy donors (dated by TCRdb to about 2017). Library method: the immunoSEQ multiplex PCR assay. For the multiplex PCR, a mixture combining 60 forward primers for TCR Vbeta segments and 13 reverse primers for TCR Jbeta segments was used. In its TCRdb copy, this immuneACCESS table keeps in-frame sequences only and misses some clones. Where compared with another copy, unresolved V genes explain less than half of these, and the others have no known cause. This sample has under 150,000 clones in its table, and more than 60% of those were observed once. Under 9.5% of the sample is taken by the ten largest. Material for sequencing was PBMCs. Receptor source: a woman between 45 and 60 years old in good health and CMV-seropositive.

CDR3 protein: CASGSRLADTDTQYF. The CDR3 region has the DNA TGTGCTAGTGGTTCGAGACTAGCGGACACAGATACGCAGTATTTT. The rearrangement links TRBV12-5 to TRBJ2-3; the match to TRBD2 covers 9 bases. CDR3 length: 15 residues. Germline V CDR1 and CDR2: LGHNT, FRNRAP. The trim removed 4 bases at V and 2 bases at J, leaving 4 bases unmatched.

V usage is TRBV2 and J usage is TRBJ1-5; weak D call: TRBD1 (6 bases). Trimming pared 6 bases from V and 2 bases from J, leaving 14 bases between. Germline V gene sequence: CDR1 SNHLY, CDR2 FYNNEI. CDR3 length equals 15 residues. The CDR3 loop is CASSIQGFGNQPQHF. The CDR3 bases are TGTGCCAGCAGCATACAGGGTTTTGGCAATCAGCCCCAGCATTTT. Full variable domain (rest looked up from reference TRBV2 and TRBJ1-5): EPEVTQTPSHQVTQMGQEVILRCVPISNHLYFYWYRQILGQKVEFLVSFYNNEISEKSEIFDDQFSVERPDGSNFTLKIRSTKLEDSAMYFCASSIQGFGNQPQHFGDGTRLSIL.

This chain connects TRBV27 to TRBJ2-3, with 7 bases fitting TRBD1. V was pared by 3 bases and J by 4 bases, with 1 base of the junction left unmatched. The CDR3 is made up of 13 amino acids. Germline-derived CDR1 and CDR2 are MNHEY and SMNVEV (reference sequence). CDR3 amino acids: CASSFGTADTQYF. The CDR3 DNA reads TGTGCCAGCAGTTTCGGGACAGCAGATACGCAGTATTTT.

This clone has a handful of counts. The gene calls are TRBV7-9 and TRBJ2-7; 7 bases align to TRBD2. The CDR3 loop spans 13 amino acids. With 7 bases clipped from V and 5 bases from J, the junction kept 8 bases outside the gene matches. CDR1 is SEHNR and CDR2 is FQNEAQ in the germline V gene (reference sequence). The CDR3 DNA reads as TGTGCCAGCAACCTTGCGGGGAGGGACGAGCAGTACTTC. Translated, it gives CASNLAGRDEQYF.

This chain uses TRBV30 with TRBJ2-2; 11 nucleotides line up with TRBD2. After removal of 3 bases from V and 5 bases from J, the junction contained 2 bases not matched to a gene. The CDR3 is 14 residues long. CDR1 is GTSNPN and CDR2 is SVGIG in the germline V gene (reference sequence). The chain's CDR3 is CAWRASGGTGELFF. CDR3 sequence (DNA): TGTGCCTGGAGGGCTAGCGGGGGGACCGGGGAGCTGTTTTTT.

Only a few counts were recorded for this clone. The chain uses TRBV11-2 and TRBJ2-4, with 8 bases aligning to TRBD2. J lost 7 bases, V lost 1 base, and 0 bases had no gene match. The germline V gene encodes CDR1 SGHAT and CDR2 FQNNGV. This CDR3 spans 13 amino acids. The CDR3 DNA follows: TGTGCCAGCAGCTTAGGACTAGCGAACATTCAGTACTTC. Its translation is CASSLGLANIQYF.

This rearrangement joins TRBV15 to TRBJ2-1, with D tentatively TRBD2 (5 bases). Germline loops: CDR1 LNHNV, CDR2 YYDKDF (reference sequence). V shed 3 bases and J shed 9 bases, with 9 bases lying between them. The CDR3 spans 12 residues. CDR3 amino acids: CATSSARGEQFF. DNA of the CDR3: TGTGCCACCAGCAGCGCCCGGGGTGAGCAGTTCTTC.

The gene calls are TRBV27 and TRBJ2-5; 12 bases are a match to TRBD1. This CDR3 spans 17 amino acids. CDR1 MNHEY and CDR2 SMNVEV come from the germline V gene (reference sequence). The junction had 10 bases not matched to a gene; V was cut back by 2 bases and J by 6 bases. The CDR3 loop is CASSLGAGTGGIKTQYF. As DNA, the CDR3 is TGTGCCAGCAGTTTAGGAGCGGGGACAGGGGGCATTAAGACCCAGTACTTC.

V and J are TRBV5-1 and TRBJ2-5; D is perhaps TRBD2 (6 bases). V was trimmed by 5 bases and J by 7 bases, leaving 21 bases between them. Per germline, CDR1 SGHRS and CDR2 YFSETQ. There are 15 residues in the CDR3. As DNA, the CDR3 is TGCGCCAGCAGGGAACAGGCGGCCGGGGGAGGGACCCAGTACTTC. Its translation is CASREQAAGGGTQYF.